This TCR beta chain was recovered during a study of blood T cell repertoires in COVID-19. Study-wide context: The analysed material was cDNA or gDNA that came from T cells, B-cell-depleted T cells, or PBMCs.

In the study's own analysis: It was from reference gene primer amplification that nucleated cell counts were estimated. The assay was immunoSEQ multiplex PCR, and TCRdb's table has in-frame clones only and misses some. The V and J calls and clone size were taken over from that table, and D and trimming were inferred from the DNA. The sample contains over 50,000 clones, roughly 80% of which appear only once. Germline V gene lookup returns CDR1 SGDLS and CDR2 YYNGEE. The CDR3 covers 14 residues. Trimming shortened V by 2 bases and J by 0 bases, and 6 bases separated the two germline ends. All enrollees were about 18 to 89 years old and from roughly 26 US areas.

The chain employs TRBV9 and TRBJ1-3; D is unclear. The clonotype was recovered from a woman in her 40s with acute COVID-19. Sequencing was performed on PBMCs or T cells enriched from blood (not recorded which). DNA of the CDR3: TGTGCCAGCAGCGTCCGTAACTCTGGAAACACCATATATTTT. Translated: CASSVRNSGNTIYF. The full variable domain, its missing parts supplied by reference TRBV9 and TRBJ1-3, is DSGVTQTPKHLITATGQRVTLRCSPRSGDLSVYWYQQSLDQGLQFLIQYYNGEERAKGNILERFSAQQFPDLHSELNLSSLELGDSALYFCASSVRNSGNTIYFGEGSWLTVV.